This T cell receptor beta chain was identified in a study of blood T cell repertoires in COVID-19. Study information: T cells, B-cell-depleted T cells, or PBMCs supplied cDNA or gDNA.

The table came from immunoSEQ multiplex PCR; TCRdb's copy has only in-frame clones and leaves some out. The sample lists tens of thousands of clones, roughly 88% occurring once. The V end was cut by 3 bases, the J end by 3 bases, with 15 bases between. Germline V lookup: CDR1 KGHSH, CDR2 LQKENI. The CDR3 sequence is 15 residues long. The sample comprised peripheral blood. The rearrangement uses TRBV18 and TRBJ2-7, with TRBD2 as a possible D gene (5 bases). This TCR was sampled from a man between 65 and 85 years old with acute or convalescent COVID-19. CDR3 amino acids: CASSPWSRGDYEQYF. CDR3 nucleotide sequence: TGTGCCAGCTCACCCTGGTCCCGGGGAGACTACGAGCAGTACTTC.